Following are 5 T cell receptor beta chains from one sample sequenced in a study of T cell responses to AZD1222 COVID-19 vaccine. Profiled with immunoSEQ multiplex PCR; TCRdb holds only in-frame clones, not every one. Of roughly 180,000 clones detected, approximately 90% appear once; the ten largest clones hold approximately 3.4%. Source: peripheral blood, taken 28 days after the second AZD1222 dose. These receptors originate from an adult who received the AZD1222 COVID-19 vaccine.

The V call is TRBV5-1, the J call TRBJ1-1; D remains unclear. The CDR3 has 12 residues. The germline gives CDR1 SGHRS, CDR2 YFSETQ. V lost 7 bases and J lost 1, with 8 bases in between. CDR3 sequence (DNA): TGCGCCAGCCGCGAAGGGAACACTGAAGCTTTCTTT. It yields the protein CASREGNTEAFF.

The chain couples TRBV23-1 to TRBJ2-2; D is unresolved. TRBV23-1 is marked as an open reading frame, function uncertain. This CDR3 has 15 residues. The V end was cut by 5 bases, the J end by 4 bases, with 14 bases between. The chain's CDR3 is CASSSGPPSTGELFF. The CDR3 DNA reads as TGCGCCAGCAGTTCCGGGCCCCCCTCCACCGGGGAGCTGTTTTTT.

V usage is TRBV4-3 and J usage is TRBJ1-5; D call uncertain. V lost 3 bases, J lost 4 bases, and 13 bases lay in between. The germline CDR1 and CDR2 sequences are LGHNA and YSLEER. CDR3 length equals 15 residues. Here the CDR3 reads CASSQGPNENQPQHF. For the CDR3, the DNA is TGCGCCAGCAGCCAGGGCCCCAACGAGAATCAGCCCCAGCATTTT.

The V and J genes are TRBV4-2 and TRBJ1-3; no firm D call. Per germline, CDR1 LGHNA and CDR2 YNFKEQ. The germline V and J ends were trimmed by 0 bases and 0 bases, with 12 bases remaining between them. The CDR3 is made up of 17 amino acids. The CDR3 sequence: CASSQENWQDSGNTIYF. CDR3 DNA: TGTGCCAGCAGCCAAGAGAATTGGCAGGACTCTGGAAACACCATATATTTT.

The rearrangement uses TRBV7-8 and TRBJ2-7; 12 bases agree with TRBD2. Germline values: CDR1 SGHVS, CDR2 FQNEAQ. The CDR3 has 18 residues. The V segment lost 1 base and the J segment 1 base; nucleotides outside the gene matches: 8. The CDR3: CASSLVLAGGSGSYEQYF. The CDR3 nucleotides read TGTGCCAGCAGCTTAGTGCTAGCGGGAGGGTCGGGGTCCTACGAGCAGTACTTC.